These 19 T cell receptor beta chains came from one sample sequenced in a study of cytomegalovirus exposure and HLA in healthy donors. PCR primers comprised 60 Vbeta and 13 Jbeta primers. Using immunoSEQ multiplex PCR, the repertoire was profiled, and TCRdb retains in-frame clones only, with some absent. This table holds some 150,000 clones, approximately 70% found once. The material sequenced was PBMCs. These receptors were taken from a human donor in good health.

The V and J genes are TRBV28 and TRBJ2-3, with unresolved D. This CDR3 has 12 residues. The V and J ends lost 3 bases and 12 bases respectively, with 13 bases between them. Germline V gene lookup returns CDR1 MDHEN and CDR2 SYDVKM. This chain's CDR3 is CASSFLRSPQYF. In DNA, the CDR3 is TGTGCCAGCAGTTTTCTACGGTCGCCCCAGTATTTT.

V is TRBV7-9 and J is TRBJ2-3; tentatively, D is TRBD2 (5 bases). Per germline, CDR1 SEHNR and CDR2 FQNEAQ (reference sequence). V gave up 5 bases and J gave up 2 bases, with 14 bases separating them. The CDR3 has 15 amino acids. The DNA for the CDR3 is TGTGCCAGCAGCACCGGACTCGCTACCACAGATACGCAGTATTTT. Its translation: CASSTGLATTDTQYF.

The chain has TRBV19 and TRBJ2-3, with no clear D. The germline gives CDR1 LNHDA, CDR2 SQIVND (reference sequence). Between the trimmed V and J ends, which lost 10 bases and 0 bases, there was a span of 11 bases. CDR3 length: 13 residues. Here the CDR3 DNA reads TGTGCCACACACAGTACTAGCACAGATACGCAGTATTTT. It translates to CATHSTSTDTQYF.

The chain couples TRBV7-9 to TRBJ2-2; tentative D call: TRBD2 (6 bases). Germline CDR1 is SEHNR and CDR2 is FQNEAQ (reference sequence). The CDR3 consists of 14 residues. V lost 5 bases, J lost 5 bases, and 12 bases lay in between. The CDR3 sequence: CASSPYGGTGELFF. CDR3 coding DNA: TGTGCCAGCAGCCCCTACGGGGGAACCGGGGAGCTGTTTTTT. Full variable domain (missing parts from reference TRBV7-9 and TRBJ2-2): DTGVSQNPRHKITKRGQNVTFRCDPISEHNRLYWYRQTLGQGPEFLTYFQNEAQLEKSRLLSDRFSAERPKGSFSTLEIQRTEQGDSAMYLCASSPYGGTGELFFGEGSRLTVL.

The chain links TRBV27 to TRBJ1-2, with a possible D match to TRBD1 (5 bases). Germline CDR1 reads MNHEY; CDR2 reads SMNVEV (reference sequence). V dropped 8 bases and J dropped 0 bases, with 25 bases sitting between them. This CDR3 has 18 residues. The CDR3 is CASGTLDLREPTNYGYTF. DNA for the CDR3: TGTGCCAGCGGTACGTTAGATCTCAGGGAACCCACTAACTATGGCTACACCTTC.

The rearrangement joins TRBV15 to TRBJ1-6, with D perhaps TRBD1 (6 bases). There are 15 residues in the CDR3. Germline-derived CDR1 and CDR2 are LNHNV and YYDKDF (reference sequence). Trimming took 4 bases from V and 10 from J, leaving 17 bases between them. The CDR3 DNA follows: TGTGCCACCAGCATTAGACCCAGGGGTCCCTCACCCCTCCACTTT. Its translation is CATSIRPRGPSPLHF.

In this sample, this clone turned up once. This chain uses TRBV5-6 with TRBJ2-5; the D gene is possibly TRBD2 (6 bases). V was trimmed by 0 bases and J by 6 bases, leaving 12 bases between them. Germline V gene sequence: CDR1 SGHDT, CDR2 YYEEEE. The CDR3 length is 14 residues. CDR3 region: CASSLAGLAKTQYF. CDR3 in DNA: TGTGCCAGCAGCTTGGCTGGGCTAGCGAAGACCCAGTACTTC.

The genes are TRBV2 and TRBJ1-1; D is unclear. Trimming pared 6 bases from V and 4 bases from J, leaving 12 bases between. The CDR3 is made up of 13 amino acids. Germline CDR1 and CDR2: SNHLY and FYNNEI. The CDR3 is CASRALSPTEAFF. The CDR3 DNA reads TGTGCCAGCAGGGCCCTCTCCCCCACTGAAGCTTTCTTT.

J is TRBJ2-2 and V is TRBV6-1; 7 positions agree with TRBD2. The CDR3 spans 15 residues. V shed 7 bases and J 1 base; nucleotides not matched to a gene: 6. Germline values: CDR1 MNHNS, CDR2 SASEGT. The CDR3 is CASMGGTENTGELFF. In DNA form, the CDR3 reads TGTGCCAGCATGGGGGGGACGGAGAACACCGGGGAGCTGTTTTTT.

The chain couples TRBV28 to TRBJ2-7; 7 positions agree with TRBD1. With V trimmed by 5 bases and J by 6 bases, 16 bases remained unmatched. The CDR3 loop spans 16 amino acids. Germline CDR1 and CDR2: MDHEN and SYDVKM. Here the CDR3 reads CASSTRQGSRAREQYF. Here the CDR3 DNA reads TGTGCCAGCAGTACCCGACAGGGATCCCGTGCACGCGAGCAGTACTTC.

This clone was found once. V usage is TRBV7-3 and J usage is TRBJ2-3; TRBD2 agrees at 10 bases. This CDR3 region has 15 residues. CDR1 SGHTA and CDR2 FQGTGA come from the germline V gene. With V trimmed by 5 bases and J by 6 bases, 8 bases remained unmatched. In DNA, the CDR3 is TGTGCCAGCAGCCAAACTAGCGGGAAATTGGATACGCAGTATTTT. It encodes CASSQTSGKLDTQYF.

About this clone itself: This CDR3 is also generated by other DNA sequences in the sample. The chain carries TRBV19 and TRBJ1-1; possibly TRBD1 for D (5 bases). Trimming removed 0 bases from V and 0 bases from J, with 11 bases in between. The CDR3 loop spans 16 amino acids. The germline gives CDR1 LNHDA, CDR2 SQIVND (reference sequence). The CDR3 protein is CASSIERGFMNTEAFF. The CDR3 DNA reads TGTGCCAGTAGTATAGAAAGGGGATTCATGAACACTGAAGCTTTCTTT.

The rearrangement links TRBV4-1 to TRBJ1-4, with 7 bases fitting TRBD1. The CDR3 is 14 residues long. The V segment lost 0 bases and the J segment 8 bases; nucleotides outside the gene matches: 3. Germline assignment: CDR1 MGHRA and CDR2 YSYEKL. CDR3 sequence reads: CASSQDRGEEKLFF. Written as DNA, the CDR3 is TGCGCCAGCAGCCAAGACAGGGGGGAGGAAAAACTGTTTTTT.

The chain is built from TRBV10-1 and TRBJ1-5, with D perhaps matching TRBD1 (5 bases). The ends were cut back, 0 bases at V and 7 bases at J, with 10 bases in the middle. CDR1 and CDR2 (germline): WNHNN, SYGVQD (reference sequence). The CDR3 covers 14 residues. The chain's CDR3 is CASSESGQGQPQHF. The CDR3 region has the DNA TGCGCCAGCAGTGAGTCGGGGCAGGGACAGCCCCAGCATTTT.

This chain connects TRBV9 to TRBJ2-1; 8 bases match TRBD2. Trimming cost V 0 bases and J 6 bases; bases outside gene matches: 5. This CDR3 has 15 amino acids. Germline V gene data show CDR1 as SGDLS and CDR2 as YYNGEE. The CDR3 DNA sequence: TGTGCCAGCAGCGTAGACGGGGGGGCCCGCAATGAGCAGTTCTTC. Protein: CASSVDGGARNEQFF. The full variable domain, its missing parts supplied by reference TRBV9 and TRBJ2-1, is DSGVTQTPKHLITATGQRVTLRCSPRSGDLSVYWYQQSLDQGLQFLIQYYNGEERAKGNILERFSAQQFPDLHSELNLSSLELGDSALYFCASSVDGGARNEQFFGPGTRLTVL.

This clone was counted once. The rearrangement joins TRBV18 to TRBJ2-1, with 7 positions matching TRBD2. Trimming removed 8 bases from V and 8 bases from J; junction bases left unmatched: 15. CDR1 KGHSH and CDR2 LQKENI come from the germline V gene. The CDR3 length is 15 residues. CDR3 protein: CASAGGLPEVHEQFF. CDR3 nucleotides: TGTGCCAGCGCCGGGGGACTACCAGAGGTCCATGAGCAGTTCTTC.

V is TRBV5-1 and J is TRBJ2-3; TRBD1 might be the D (6 bases). The CDR3 is 14 residues long. CDR1 is SGHRS, CDR2 YFSETQ, per germline. V lost 4 bases and J 2 bases, leaving 11 bases between the germline ends. CDR3 residues: CASSMTGYTDTQYF. The CDR3 coding sequence is TGCGCCAGCAGCATGACAGGTTACACAGATACGCAGTATTTT. Full variable domain (outside the CDR3, taken from reference TRBV5-1 and TRBJ2-3): KAGVTQTPRYLIKTRGQQVTLSCSPISGHRSVSWYQQTPGQGLQFLFEYFSETQRNKGNFPGRFSGRQFSNSRSEMNVSTLELGDSALYLCASSMTGYTDTQYFGPGTRLTVL.

The chain is built from TRBV20-1 and TRBJ2-7; tentatively, D is TRBD1 (5 bases). The CDR3 spans 11 residues. Deletions cut 5 bases from V and 5 bases from J, with 10 bases between. Per the germline V gene, CDR1 is DFQATT and CDR2 is SNEGSKA (reference sequence). The chain's CDR3 is CSAGTGNEQYF. The CDR3 DNA is TGCAGTGCTGGTACAGGAAACGAGCAGTACTTC.

The rearrangement joins TRBV4-1 to TRBJ2-1; 8 bases line up with TRBD2. This CDR3 comprises 16 residues. CDR1 and CDR2 from the germline V gene are MGHRA and YSYEKL. Trimming cost V 1 base and J 1 base; bases outside gene matches: 3. The CDR3 reads CASSQGGLASYNEQFF. The CDR3, as DNA: TGCGCCAGCAGCCAAGGTGGACTAGCTTCCTACAATGAGCAGTTCTTC.